The TCR beta chain described here comes from a study of shared clonotypes between healthy human individuals. To note about this clone: The antigen remains unidentified.

Deep was the level at which the assay was run. Only in-frame clones appear in the TCRdb table, and some are missing; sequencing was by immunoSEQ multiplex PCR. The table records over 950,000 clones, about 80% of them present only once. Study-wide results and limits: Naive subsets generally exceeded memory subsets in estimated richness.

V was pared by 1 base and J by 2 bases, with 4 bases of the junction left unmatched. This CDR3 has 16 residues. Germline values: CDR1 SGHNT, CDR2 YENEEA. The chain employs TRBV11-3 and TRBJ2-2; 7 bases align to TRBD2. The TCR originated in a man younger than 35 in good health. Some clones in this sample may be carry-over from other donors' samples. Specimen: memory CD4+ T cells from PBMCs. Subset meaning: CD45RA-negative fraction. The CDR3 DNA follows: TGTGCCAGCAGCTTAGCGGGCGGGAGTAACACCGGGGAGCTGTTTTTT. Residues: CASSLAGGSNTGELFF.